This TCR beta chain came from a study of T cells in Graves' hyperthyroidism and ophthalmopathy. The study's findings and limits: The model anticipated ophthalmopathy a median about six months pre-onset.

Authors of the study amplified TCR beta CDR3 regions from RNA transcripts. The TCR CDR3 first-round RT-PCR relied on the HTBI primer set. From the multiplex PCR reads, TCRdb called clonotypes with MiXCR, one entry per CDR3 protein. The sample holds around 450,000 distinct CDR3 sequences, approximately 14% seen once. V was shortened by 1 base and J by 1 base, with 4 bases between the two germline ends. Germline CDR1 and CDR2: KGHSH and LQKENI. The CDR3 is 13 residues long. Comments on this clonotype: Antigen specificity is unknown. Given a much more abundant clone one base away, this may be a read error.

The study defined stable Graves' hyperthyroidism as no ophthalmopathy progression within 18 months. The sample taken for sequencing was blood. The chain has TRBV18 and TRBJ2-5; D is uncertain. The receptor was isolated from a woman between 18 and 29 years old with Graves' hyperthyroidism. The CDR3 is CASSPHLQETQYF. The CDR3 nucleotides read TGTGCCAGCTCACCACACCTCCAAGAGACCCAGTACTTC.